Listed here are 21 T cell receptor beta chains from one sample, sequenced in a study of T cells in Graves' hyperthyroidism and ophthalmopathy. Amplification targeted TCR beta CDR3 regions from RNA transcripts. An initial round of RT-PCR targeting the TCR CDR3 relied on the HTBI primer set. TCRdb reprocessed the multiplex PCR reads via MiXCR and lists one record per CDR3 protein. This sample has 300,000 to 500,000 distinct CDR3 sequences; about 14% occur once, and the top ten carry 25% to 30%. The sequenced sample consisted of blood. The receptor source for this set is a man aged 45-60 years with Graves' ophthalmopathy.

The J gene is TRBJ1-2, the V gene TRBV9; D call uncertain. Trimming cost V 3 bases and J 4 bases, with 16 bases left between them. CDR1 and CDR2 from the germline V gene are SGDLS and YYNGEE. This CDR3 spans 15 amino acids. The DNA for the CDR3 is TGTGCCAGCAGCGCCACCGGGAGGCCCCTCTATGGCTACACCTTC. This codes for CASSATGRPLYGYTF.

Ten or more counts support this clonotype. The V gene is TRBV12-3 or TRBV12-4, the J gene TRBJ2-2; D is possibly TRBD2 (5 bases). The CDR3 covers 15 residues. V was trimmed by 3 bases and J by 4 bases, leaving 12 bases between them. Here the CDR3 reads CASSLSGESTGELFF. CDR3 in DNA: TGTGCCAGCAGTTTGAGTGGGGAGAGCACCGGGGAGCTGTTTTTT.

This clonotype was found many times. The chain couples TRBV6-1 to TRBJ2-7; D possibly corresponds to TRBD2 (6 bases). Trimming removed 5 bases at V and 0 bases at J, with 11 bases between. The CDR3 is 14 residues long. From germline, CDR1 is MNHNS and CDR2 SASEGT. The CDR3 sequence is CASSYAGPSYEQYF. For the CDR3, the DNA is TGTGCCAGCAGTTACGCGGGACCCTCCTACGAGCAGTACTTC.

CDR3 in amino acids: CASSLTGTNTIYF. CDR3 bases: TGTGCCAGCAGCTTGACAGGGACGAACACCATATATTTT. The rearrangement uses TRBV5-5 and TRBJ1-3, with a weak D call TRBD1 (6 bases). Trimming took off 1 base at V and 7 bases at J, with 9 bases between the two ends. CDR1 and CDR2 (germline): SGHKS, YYEKEE (reference sequence). The CDR3 extends over 13 amino acids.

This clonotype was seen repeatedly, ten times or more. This chain connects TRBV24-1 to TRBJ2-1; TRBD2 aligns across 13 bases. The CDR3 extends over 16 amino acids. With 3 bases clipped from V and 7 bases from J, the junction kept 5 bases outside the gene matches. Germline lookup yields CDR1 KGHDR and CDR2 SFDVKD. The CDR3 reads CATSDHGTSGMNEQFF. The DNA for the CDR3 is TGTGCCACCAGTGATCACGGGACTAGCGGGATGAATGAGCAGTTCTTC.

This clonotype was seen repeatedly, ten times or more. The chain combines TRBV18 with TRBJ1-1; a possible D gene is TRBD1 (5 bases). CDR3 length equals 13 residues. The germline V and J ends were trimmed by 0 bases and 9 bases, with 11 bases remaining between them. Germline-derived CDR1 and CDR2 are KGHSH and LQKENI. CDR3 sequence: CASSPPTREQAFF. Here the CDR3 DNA reads TGTGCCAGCTCACCACCTACCAGGGAGCAAGCTTTCTTT.

The rearrangement links TRBV20-1 to TRBJ2-3; TRBD2 is a possible D gene (6 bases). The germline V gene has CDR1 DFQATT and CDR2 SNEGSKA (reference sequence). V dropped 0 bases and J dropped 6 bases, with 13 bases sitting between them. The CDR3 consists of 14 residues. In DNA, the CDR3 is TGCAGTGCTAGAGACTGGCGGGGATGGGATACGCAGTATTTT. It yields the protein CSARDWRGWDTQYF.

The chain links TRBV10-3 to TRBJ2-7; maybe TRBD2 (5 bases). Trimming shortened V by 0 bases and J by 3 bases, and 9 bases separated the two germline ends. This CDR3 is 14 amino acids long. The germline V gene has CDR1 ENHRY and CDR2 SYGVKD. The CDR3, as DNA: TGTGCCATCAGTGAGTCGAAAGACTACTACGAGCAGTACTTC. Translating it yields CAISESKDYYEQYF.

CDR3 nucleotides: TGTGCCAGCAGTGAATTCCCAGGGAGCAACGCCGGGGAGCTGTTTTTT. Translating it yields CASSEFPGSNAGELFF. The chain recombines TRBV6-1 with TRBJ2-2; D may match TRBD1 or TRBD2 (5 bases each). Per germline, CDR1 MNHNS and CDR2 SASEGT. The V gene lost 2 bases and the J gene lost 6 bases, with 16 bases spanning the gap. This CDR3 is built from 16 residues.

This clonotype was observed at least ten times. This chain joins TRBV28 and TRBJ1-2, with D maybe TRBD1 (6 bases). V was trimmed by 1 base and J by 4 bases, leaving 10 bases between them. Germline CDR1 is MDHEN and CDR2 is SYDVKM. The CDR3 runs to 14 residues. Here the CDR3 reads CASSLSGGTYGYTF. DNA of the CDR3: TGTGCCAGCAGTTTATCGGGGGGCACCTATGGCTACACCTTC.

This clonotype was observed a few times. The chain links TRBV18 to TRBJ1-4; D is unresolved. The CDR3 is made up of 14 amino acids. Trimming removed 3 bases at V and 4 bases at J, with 9 bases between. Per the germline V gene, CDR1 is KGHSH and CDR2 is LQKENI. The CDR3 protein is CASSPVAGNEKLFF. The CDR3 coding sequence is TGTGCCAGCTCACCGGTAGCGGGTAATGAAAAACTGTTTTTT.

This clonotype was counted only a few times. The chain combines TRBV10-3 with TRBJ2-7; possible D gene TRBD2, 6 bases. V shed 6 bases and J shed 6 bases, with 12 bases lying between them. This CDR3 has 12 amino acids. Germline V gene sequence: CDR1 ENHRY, CDR2 SYGVKD. The CDR3 nucleotides are TGTGCCATCAGGACAGCCGGGGGCGAGCAGTACTTC. Amino acid sequence: CAIRTAGGEQYF.

This clonotype was picked up many times. CDR3 bases: TGTGCCAGCAGTATCCGAGGTCCTAGCGGGGACGACATCCTACCAATAGAGACCCAGTACTTC. This sequence encodes CASSIRGPSGDDILPIETQYF. J is TRBJ2-5 and V is TRBV12-3 or TRBV12-4, with 9 bases fitting TRBD2. The J segment lost 4 bases and the V segment lost 5 bases, leaving 26 bases of the junction unmatched. The CDR3 covers 21 residues.

The table lists this clonotype with many counts. This chain joins TRBV3-1 and TRBJ2-5; unclear D gene. The CDR3 is 15 residues long. In germline, CDR1 is LGHDT, CDR2 YNNKEL (reference sequence). The ends were cut back, 3 bases at V and 5 bases at J, with 16 bases in the middle. The chain's CDR3 is CASSQEGVILETQYF. DNA of the CDR3: TGTGCCAGCAGCCAGGAAGGAGTAATCTTGGAGACCCAGTACTTC.

Remarks on this clonotype: The junction does not match germline at one end; this may be a read error. The chain has TRBV7-9 and TRBJ2-7; D may correspond to TRBD1 or TRBD2 (5 bases each). This CDR3 contains 14 residues. CDR1 is SEHNR and CDR2 is FQNEAQ in the germline V gene (reference sequence). The DNA of the CDR3 is TGCGCCAGCAGCCCCGGGACCTTAACCTACGAGCAGTACTTC. It encodes CASSPGTLTYEQYF.

This chain joins TRBV27 and TRBJ1-2, with TRBD1 as a possible D gene (5 bases). The CDR3 sequence is 14 residues long. The V gene's germline CDR1 is MNHEY and CDR2 SMNVEV (reference sequence). Trimming stripped 4 bases from V and 3 bases from J, with 12 bases between. The chain's CDR3 is CASSSWDGDYGYTF. The DNA for the CDR3 is TGTGCCAGCAGTTCCTGGGACGGAGACTATGGCTACACCTTC.

This clonotype has more than one count but fewer than ten. The genes are TRBV27 and TRBJ2-7; 12 nucleotides match TRBD2. The J segment lost 2 bases and the V segment lost 5 bases, leaving 16 bases of the junction unmatched. The CDR3 length is 19 residues. Germline CDR1 reads MNHEY; CDR2 reads SMNVEV (reference sequence). CDR3 DNA sequence: TGTGCCAGCAGTCGCAGACTAGCGGGAGTCAAAGGAGGAGCCTACGAGCAGTACTTC. Its protein product is CASSRRLAGVKGGAYEQYF.

This clonotype has a count of ten or more. V usage is TRBV29-1 and J usage is TRBJ2-7, with D hard to call. V dropped 8 bases and J dropped 5 bases, with 13 bases sitting between them. CDR3 length: 11 amino acids. Germline V CDR1 and CDR2: SQVTM, ANQGSEA. CDR3 coding DNA: TGCAGCATTTCAAACCCCGACGAGCAGTACTTC. It codes for CSISNPDEQYF.

This rearrangement joins TRBV10-1 to TRBJ2-2; no reliable D call. V was clipped by 9 bases and J by 3 bases, with 20 bases between them. This CDR3 region has 16 residues. Germline CDR1 WNHNN, CDR2 SYGVQD (reference sequence). The CDR3 DNA sequence: TGCGCCAGGGAACTCAGTCCAAGACCAGACACCGGGGAGCTGTTTTTT. Protein product: CARELSPRPDTGELFF.

In its sample, this clonotype was seen a few times. V usage is TRBV4-2 and J usage is TRBJ2-5; TRBD1 matches at 10 bases. The CDR3 is 15 amino acids. Trimming took 1 base from V and 5 from J; bases not matched to a gene: 4. Germline-derived CDR1 and CDR2 are LGHNA and YNFKEQ. The CDR3 DNA is TGTGCCAGCAGCCAAGGACAGGGGGCATGGGAGACCCAGTACTTC. This gives the protein CASSQGQGAWETQYF.

This clonotype was counted between two and nine times. This chain connects TRBV27 to TRBJ2-7; D possibly corresponds to TRBD1 (6 bases). The V and J ends lost 2 bases and 3 bases respectively, with 11 bases between them. Germline V gene sequence: CDR1 MNHEY, CDR2 SMNVEV (reference sequence). The CDR3 sequence is 14 residues long. In nucleotides, the CDR3 is TGTGCCAGCAGTTTACAGGGGCCGGACTACGAGCAGTACTTC. Amino acid sequence: CASSLQGPDYEQYF.